The 17 T cell receptor beta chains presented below share a single source sample, sequenced in a study of blood T cell repertoires in COVID-19. Sequencing used immunoSEQ multiplex PCR; TCRdb keeps in-frame clones, though not all of them. The repertoire holds 200,000 to 300,000 clones, with roughly 89% as singletons. Sequencing was done on a sample of PBMCs or T cells enriched from blood (not recorded which). The receptors come from a woman in her 30s who had recovered from COVID-19.

CDR3 sequence: CASSRDSTSPLHF. In DNA, the CDR3 is TGTGCCAGCAGCCGGGACAGTACCTCACCCCTCCACTTT. The gene calls are TRBV3-1 (or the pseudogene TRBV3-2) and TRBJ1-6, with 7 bases matching TRBD1. CDR3 size: 13 residues. The germline V gene encodes CDR1 LGHDT and CDR2 YNNKEL (reference sequence). Unmatched junction bases numbered 4, after V lost 4 bases and J lost 10 bases.

This rearrangement joins TRBV28 to TRBJ2-3, with 9 bases lining up with TRBD2. Germline-derived CDR1 and CDR2 are MDHEN and SYDVKM. The CDR3 spans 14 residues. V lost 10 bases to trimming and J lost 8 bases; unmatched junction nucleotides: 13. This CDR3 reads CATHFSGSGGTQYF. The CDR3 DNA is TGTGCCACCCATTTTAGCGGGAGTGGAGGTACGCAGTATTTT.

The genes are TRBV11-3 and TRBJ2-1; 8 bases are a match to TRBD1. CDR1 and CDR2 (germline): SGHNT, YENEEA. The CDR3 is made up of 16 amino acids. J was trimmed by 0 bases and V by 5 bases; bases with no gene match: 6. CDR3 in DNA: TGTGCCAGCAGCCATGGGACAGGCTTCTCCTACAATGAGCAGTTCTTC. Amino acids: CASSHGTGFSYNEQFF.

The rearrangement links TRBV19 to TRBJ2-1; 8 bases match TRBD2. The germline V gene has CDR1 LNHDA and CDR2 SQIVND (reference sequence). The CDR3 is 15 residues long. The V and J ends lost 2 bases and 10 bases, in that order; junction bases with no gene match: 10. The CDR3 bases are TGTGCCAGTAGTATACTTAGCGGGAAAATGAGCGAGCAGTTCTTC. Translated, it gives CASSILSGKMSEQFF.

The chain joins TRBV20-1 to TRBJ2-3; D might be TRBD2 (5 bases). CDR3 size: 16 residues. The V end was cut by 3 bases, the J end by 2 bases, with 18 bases between. Per the germline V gene, CDR1 is DFQATT and CDR2 is SNEGSKA (reference sequence). CDR3 DNA sequence: TGCAGTGCTAGTCGAGCGGAAACAGTACCCACAGATACGCAGTATTTT. This codes for CSASRAETVPTDTQYF.

The chain links TRBV6-5 to TRBJ2-7; possible D gene TRBD1, 5 bases. The ends were cut back, 5 bases at V and 5 bases at J, with 13 bases in the middle. The germline CDR1 and CDR2 sequences are MNHEY and SVGAGI. The CDR3 spans 13 residues. DNA for the CDR3: TGTGCCAGCAGTAGTTGGCAGGGCCACGAGCAGTACTTC. Its protein is CASSSWQGHEQYF.

The DNA of the CDR3 is TGTGCCAGTAGGCCAGGGGGCGACGAGCAGTACTTC. Protein sequence: CASRPGGDEQYF. The chain links TRBV18 to TRBJ2-7, with TRBD1 matching 8 bases. Germline CDR1 and CDR2: KGHSH and LQKENI. The CDR3 covers 12 residues. The trim removed 9 bases at V and 5 bases at J, leaving 6 bases unmatched. Complete variable domain (other parts from reference TRBV18 and TRBJ2-7): NAGVMQNPRHLVRRRGQEARLRCSPMKGHSHVYWYRQLPEEGLKFMVYLQKENIIDESGMPKERFSAEFPKEGPSILRIQQVVRGDSAAYFCASRPGGDEQYFGPGTRLTVT.

The V gene is TRBV6-2 or TRBV6-3, the J gene TRBJ1-1; D remains ambiguous. Germline CDR1 MNHEY, CDR2 SVGEGT. The CDR3 is 13 amino acids. V was trimmed by 0 bases and J by 8 bases, leaving 10 bases between them. The CDR3 is CASSYSSRLEAFF. The CDR3 region has the DNA TGTGCCAGCAGTTACTCGAGCAGGTTAGAAGCTTTCTTT.

The chain is built from TRBV7-8 and TRBJ2-5, with 8 bases identical to TRBD2. V shed 2 bases, J shed 4 bases, and the junction held 6 bases outside the gene matches. Germline lookup yields CDR1 SGHVS and CDR2 FQNEAQ. The CDR3 runs to 15 residues. CDR3 sequence reads: CASSLREGRGETQYF. The CDR3 DNA is TGTGCCAGCAGCTTACGGGAGGGGAGGGGAGAGACCCAGTACTTC.

The chain links TRBV7-9 to TRBJ2-3; maybe TRBD2 (6 bases). Germline V gene sequence: CDR1 SEHNR, CDR2 FQNEAQ (reference sequence). The V end lost 2 bases, the J end lost 1 base, and 10 bases lay between the germline ends. The CDR3 is 15 residues long. The CDR3 protein is CASSLYSGGTDTQYF. CDR3 nucleotides: TGTGCCAGCAGCTTATACTCGGGAGGCACAGATACGCAGTATTTT.

CDR3: CASSQETTGFGANVLTF. The CDR3 DNA follows: TGCGCCAGCAGCCAAGAAACGACAGGGTTTGGGGCCAACGTCCTGACTTTC. This sequence joins TRBV4-1 and TRBJ2-6; 7 bases map to TRBD1. The CDR3 has 17 amino acids. CDR1 is MGHRA, CDR2 YSYEKL, per germline. V was clipped by 0 bases and J by 3 bases; unmatched bases: 5.

The rearrangement uses TRBV11-2 and TRBJ2-7, with 7 bases fitting TRBD2. J was trimmed by 7 bases and V by 6 bases; bases with no gene match: 12. The CDR3 extends over 14 amino acids. Germline assignment: CDR1 SGHAT and CDR2 FQNNGV. CDR3 sequence: CASSLSREAGEQYF. Written as DNA, the CDR3 is TGTGCCAGCAGTCTTTCTCGTGAAGCGGGAGAGCAGTACTTC.

This clone was seen once. The chain links TRBV4-1 to TRBJ1-4; TRBD1 agrees at 7 bases. Trimming cost V 6 bases and J 3 bases; bases outside gene matches: 4. CDR1 MGHRA and CDR2 YSYEKL come from the germline V gene. This CDR3 spans 14 amino acids. This chain's CDR3 is CASRDRDPNEKLFF. CDR3 in DNA: TGCGCCAGCAGAGACAGGGACCCTAATGAAAAACTGTTTTTT.

This chain links TRBV2 with TRBJ2-1; 8 nucleotides line up with TRBD2. The germline gives CDR1 SNHLY, CDR2 FYNNEI. The CDR3 consists of 15 residues. V lost 5 bases and J lost 9; bases outside the gene matches: 12. The chain's CDR3 is CASSLAGTRSSEQFF. The CDR3 nucleotides read TGTGCCAGCAGTCTAGCAGGGACTAGATCAAGTGAGCAGTTCTTC.

The V and J genes are TRBV3-1 (or the pseudogene TRBV3-2) and TRBJ2-3, with 9 nucleotides matching TRBD2. Germline V gene sequence: CDR1 LGHDT, CDR2 YNNKEL (reference sequence). The CDR3 consists of 17 residues. The junction had 13 bases not matched to a gene; V was cut back by 4 bases and J by 5 bases. The CDR3 sequence: CASSRPTGAGGGDTQYF. The DNA for the CDR3 is TGTGCCAGCAGCCGACCGACTGGAGCGGGAGGTGGAGATACGCAGTATTTT.

With respect to this clone: The same CDR3 is also encoded by other DNA sequences in this sample. The chain recombines TRBV28 with TRBJ2-3; a weak D match, TRBD2 (6 bases). This CDR3 has 16 amino acids. The V end was cut by 5 bases, the J end by 0 bases, with 15 bases between. CDR1 and CDR2 from the germline V gene are MDHEN and SYDVKM. Here the CDR3 reads CASSRLGRTSTDTQYF. The CDR3 DNA reads as TGTGCCAGCAGTAGACTAGGGCGAACTAGCACAGATACGCAGTATTTT. Together with reference TRBV28 and TRBJ2-3, the CDR3 gives the full variable domain: DVKVTQSSRYLVKRTGEKVFLECVQDMDHENMFWYRQDPGLGLRLIYFSYDVKMKEKGDIPEGYSVSREKKERFSLILESASTNQTSMYLCASSRLGRTSTDTQYFGPGTRLTVL.

The chain links TRBV28 to TRBJ2-5, with 8 bases matching TRBD1. Unmatched junction bases numbered 3, after V lost 4 bases and J lost 5 bases. Germline V gives CDR1 MDHEN, CDR2 SYDVKM. The CDR3 sequence is 13 residues long. CDR3 DNA sequence: TGTGCCAGCAGTTCGACAGGGGCTGAGACCCAGTACTTC. The encoded protein is CASSSTGAETQYF. The variable domain in full, with the rest retrieved from reference TRBV28 and TRBJ2-5, is DVKVTQSSRYLVKRTGEKVFLECVQDMDHENMFWYRQDPGLGLRLIYFSYDVKMKEKGDIPEGYSVSREKKERFSLILESASTNQTSMYLCASSSTGAETQYFGPGTRLLVL.